This TCR beta chain stems from a study of cytomegalovirus exposure and HLA in healthy donors (dated by TCRdb to 2015 to 2018). General notes on the study: An earlier analysis of 587 of the donors reported approximately 300 Gb of sequence data and approximately 120 million unique TCR beta sequences obtained from 150 million to 200 million T cells. An early release that covered roughly 600 HLA-typed donors contained around 300 gigabases of sequencing data and around 80 million unique TCR sequences. Of the roughly 410 genotyped donors, 81% were placed in the genetic ancestry cluster associated with self-reported Caucasian donors. The study aimed to test whether cataloging public T cell receptors could reveal signatures of past pathogen exposure. The T cell repertoires of 550 to 850 subjects were profiled by immunosequencing and related to cytomegalovirus serostatus. Besides the first cohort of roughly 660 subjects, a separate validation cohort made up of 120 different subjects was used. The study combined high-throughput TCR immunosequencing, statistical association of individual TCRs with disease status, and machine learning to predict cytomegalovirus infection status. A later analysis re-examined previously published TCR beta repertoires from hundreds of donors and added high-resolution HLA genotyping to investigate patterns of TCR occurrence. Rather than drawing on any new phenotypic data, the later analysis identified candidate immune exposures from TCR beta sequences and the way those sequences occurred across donors. An earlier analysis of around 580 of the donors used high-throughput TCR beta sequencing to judge whether each TCR beta V gene segment behaved as functional or pseudogenic. Donor age, sex, ethnicity and CMV serostatus were collected together with the repertoire data. Genome-wide SNP genotypes for about 65% of the 666 donors were used in a later genetic analysis, which treated that subset as a discovery cohort. Every discovery cohort repertoire had been produced on one sequencing platform. Both class I and class II loci were covered by HLA typing, at four-digit resolution. The number of donors typed differed by locus, with about 629-630 for A, B, C, DRB1 and DQB1, over 500 for DQA1, 600 to 610 for DPA1, and 450 to 480 for DPB1. Four to six DR-DQ haplotypes were handled as single units for association and clustering because linkage in the cohort was strong. On average, around 240,000 unique TCR beta nucleotide sequences were sequenced per donor among a few hundred genotyped donors of the cohort, with 15% to 20% of those sequences being non-productive.

Results and caveats for the whole study, not just this receptor: In both the original and validation cohorts, the classifier was reported to diagnose cytomegalovirus status with high specificity and sensitivity. HLA typing was unavailable for some donors at each locus, so association tests used only the typed subset. In a later genetic analysis, a missense DCLRE1C variant was associated with V-gene and J-gene trimming of TCR beta chains, and the association was replicated in an independent cohort. According to the authors, the approach could potentially be generalized to other disease states and immunological phenotypes. The study gave a list of some 150 TCR beta chains associated with cytomegalovirus. A group of highly shared sequence variants was considered likely to be a technical artifact of the sequencing pipeline. In a later analysis, the rate of TCR association differed among HLA loci, with DRB1 alleles having the most associated TCRs and HLA-C alleles having the fewest. In a later analysis, several top co-occurrence clusters were reported to appear linked to parvovirus B19, influenza, CMV and Epstein-Barr virus. According to a later analysis, most CMV-associated TCR beta chains appeared to be HLA-restricted, and the HLA associations seemed to be driven largely by CMV exposure. For the cohort, immune exposure information was limited to CMV serostatus. In a later genetic analysis, fewer N-insertions in productive TCRs were reported among donors in an Asian-associated ancestry cluster than the roughly 640-donor mean. A further reported finding was that TCR beta sequences accurately predicted the HLA-A and HLA-B alleles for most subjects in the first cohort. In a later analysis, some 17,000 TCR beta sequences were associated with specific HLA alleles at a false discovery rate of 0.05. Strong co-occurrence of HLA alleles, especially DR and DQ, made assigning TCR associations to individual alleles difficult. Correlated functional status among segregating V segments might be attributable to linkage disequilibrium, but an unknown experimental factor could not be ruled out. Only TCR beta chains were sequenced in this cohort, and the absence of alpha or paired-chain data limited detectable features. Roughly uniform sequencing depth across donors was assumed in presence/absence analyses, although this assumption may not hold. Over 15 rarely observed V segments, including chromosome 9 orphons, were excluded from the earlier analysis of several hundred of the donors because counts were too low. In vitro tests confirmed that a few of the cytomegalovirus-associated TCR beta chains recognize cytomegalovirus antigens. A later analysis found that HLA-associated TCR beta chains were more clonally expanded and had lower generation probabilities than equally common non-associated chains. In an earlier analysis of 500 to 650 of the donors, most TCR beta V segments appeared in productive rearrangements about 87% or about 30% of the time, broadly matching IMGT annotations. Across donors, most TCR sequences were observed very rarely, whereas some public TCRs were present in many individuals.

The cohort was made up of roughly 670 healthy bone marrow donors. At the time of sampling, every cohort member was nominally healthy, though immune exposures that went unrecorded were likely present. The donor tested CMV seronegative, placing the donor among the 352 seronegative members of the cohort. A peripheral blood sample was provided by each donor, and peripheral blood mononuclear cells were used for TCR beta sequencing. Genomic DNA was extracted from the blood cell samples with the Qiagen DNeasy Blood Extraction Kit. On this clone: No cognate antigen has been identified for it. Base-call qualities are not available, and no considerably larger clone is one nucleotide away.

Library prep was done by the immunoSEQ multiplex PCR assay. For the multiplex PCR, a mixture combining 60 forward primers for TCR Vbeta segments and 13 reverse primers for TCR Jbeta segments was used. The CDR3 region of rearranged TCR beta genes was amplified from genomic DNA with a multiplex PCR assay. The Illumina HiSeq System was used to sequence the amplified TCR beta libraries as 87-base-pair reads. Concerning the study's data processing: In a later analysis, some 80 million unique TCR beta chains were counted across the 500 to 850 repertoires, and about 9.9 million of these chains were shared by at least two donors. To remove PCR and sequencing errors, raw reads were error-corrected and collapsed into unique sequences using a nearest-neighbor algorithm that merged closely related sequences. Alignment of CDR3 sequences to IMGT reference sequences was used to assign V, D and J gene segments. For a sequence to be retained, a match of at least six nucleotides to both a V gene segment and a J gene segment was required. Rearrangements were called productive when the CDR3 lacked stop codons and stayed in frame with V and J; all others were non-productive. CDR3 was defined according to IMGT convention as the region running from the second conserved V-encoded cysteine to the conserved J-encoded phenylalanine. The earlier analysis of fewer than 700 of the donors excluded sequences that lacked an unambiguous match to a single V gene segment. In an earlier analysis of 587 of the donors, a V segment was called functional when productive rearrangements were above 56.7%, and segregating when the standard deviation between donors exceeded 5%. A statistical classification framework was built to diagnose cytomegalovirus status from the catalog of TCR beta chain sequences. In a later analysis, TCR nucleotide sequences were compared against IMGT/GENE-DB human TR gene sequences so that V and J genes could be assigned. A later analysis assigned CDR3 sequences and most-parsimonious VDJ recombination scenarios with the TCRdist pipeline. A later analysis defined each TCR beta chain by its CDR3 amino acid sequence plus V-gene family, and excluded reads lacking a unique V-gene family. A later analysis removed 500 to 650 highly shared, low-generation-probability nucleotide sequences to deal with suspected cross-contamination and a sequencing artifact. In a later analysis, a clonal expansion index for each public chain was calculated from normalized within-repertoire ranks of inferred template counts. In a later analysis, generation probabilities were computed using a VDJ recombination model fitted to out-of-frame rearrangements, and the results were checked against IGoR. Hypergeometric tests were used in a later analysis to score TCR-TCR, TCR-HLA and TCR-CMV co-occurrence, with a repertoire-size bias correction applied to the TCR pairs. A later analysis estimated false discovery rates by permuting HLA or CMV assignments 20 times. In a later analysis, co-occurring TCRs were grouped using DBSCAN, and TCRdist sequence similarity was added for clustering within HLA-allele-positive subsets. Co-occurrence clustering excluded repertoires with fewer than 30,000 or more than 120,000 public chains, plus five with anomalous nucleotide sharing. Not all clones reach the TCRdb copy of this immuneACCESS table, which keeps in-frame sequences only. Checked studies attribute under half of the gap to unresolved V genes and leave the rest unexplained. The V and J calls and clone size were taken over from that table, and D and trimming were inferred from the DNA. This sample comprises tens of thousands of clones, less than 70% of them detected only once. The biggest ten clones account for about a tenth of the sample.

What was sequenced was PBMCs. The sequence derives from a woman aged 25 to 45 in good health and CMV-seronegative.

The CDR3 in this case is CASTRGQVGYEAFF. The DNA sequence is given as TGTGCCAGCACCCGGGGACAGGTAGGATATGAAGCTTTCTTT. The chain uses TRBV28 and TRBJ1-1, with 8 central nucleotides matching TRBD1. Looking up the germline V gene yields CDR1 MDHEN and CDR2 SYDVKM. Taken from cysteine to phenylalanine, the CDR3 has 14 residues. Here the CDR3 DNA is all that survives: 42 bases in frame from base 1. V is pruned by 7 bases and J by 7 bases, leaving 11 bases of the junction without a gene match.